The 24 T cell receptor beta chains below come from one sample, sequenced in a study of Tregs in tolerant kidney transplant recipients. Sequenced by immunoSEQ multiplex PCR; TCRdb stores in-frame clones only, minus some. The sample holds some 31,000 clones. The sequences come from CD8+ T cells from blood, collected before the transplant. These receptors all come from a human donor who received a combined kidney and bone marrow transplant.

Note on this clone: The read ends 3 residues before the CDR3 terminus; that terminus is restored from the germline J gene. This rearrangement joins TRBV19 to TRBJ2-2; TRBD1 might be the D (5 bases). The germline gives CDR1 LNHDA, CDR2 SQIVND (reference sequence). The CDR3 is made up of 18 amino acids. V dropped 2 bases and J dropped 6 bases, with 22 bases sitting between them. CDR3 region: CASSILPLGAPVPGELFF. The CDR3 bases that were read are TGTGCCAGTAGTATACTCCCCCTTGGGGCCCCAGTCCCCGGGGAG.

In the case of this clone: The sequence runs out 3 residues before the end of the CDR3; the remainder is reconstructed from the germline J gene. This chain joins TRBV6-4 and TRBJ1-4, with unresolved D. The ends were cut back, 4 bases at V and 8 bases at J, with 14 bases in the middle. CDR3 length equals 14 residues. CDR1 MRHNA and CDR2 SNTAGT come from the germline V gene. CDR3 loop: CASSGSPGGEKLFF. The CDR3 bases that were read are TGTGCCAGCAGTGGGTCACCGGGTGGGGAAAAA.

A word on this clone: The read falls 3 residues short of the CDR3 end, and the missing part is taken from the germline J gene. The gene calls are TRBV6-2 or TRBV6-3 and TRBJ1-2; 11 positions agree with TRBD1. V was pared by 2 bases and J by 7 bases, with 3 bases of the junction left unmatched. CDR1 MNHEY and CDR2 SVGEGT come from the germline V gene. The CDR3 contains 14 residues. CDR3 sequence reads: CASSYGQGASGYTF. The covered CDR3 bases are TGTGCCAGCAGTTACGGACAGGGGGCGTCTGGC.

Comments on this clone: The sequenced fragment ends 3 residues before the CDR3 boundary, so the rest is inferred from the germline J gene. V usage is TRBV2 and J usage is TRBJ1-6, with 8 bases that match TRBD1. The V and J ends lost 6 bases and 9 bases, in that order; junction bases with no gene match: 4. CDR1 is SNHLY and CDR2 is FYNNEI in the germline V gene. The CDR3 has 13 amino acids. Partial CDR3 DNA: TGTGCCAGCAGGACAGGGGCGGCTTCACCC. This encodes CASRTGAASP. The whole CDR3 protein is CASRTGAASPLHF.

As concerns this clone: The CDR3 end lies 3 residues beyond the end of the read and is filled in from the germline J gene. The rearrangement joins TRBV6-1 to TRBJ1-2; maybe TRBD1 (6 bases). CDR1 and CDR2 from the germline V gene are MNHNS and SASEGT. The CDR3 sequence is 14 residues long. V was shortened by 4 bases and J by 3 bases, with 12 bases between the two germline ends. The CDR3 sequence: CASSVRDTDYGYTF. Incomplete CDR3 DNA: TGTGCCAGCAGTGTCCGGGACACCGACTATGGC.

In regard to this clone: The DNA ends 3 residues before the CDR3 does, and the rest of the CDR3 is filled in from the germline J gene. This chain joins TRBV2 and TRBJ1-2; a possible D gene is TRBD1 (5 bases). The germline V gene encodes CDR1 SNHLY and CDR2 FYNNEI. V gave up 6 bases and J gave up 3 bases, with 17 bases separating them. This CDR3 has 15 amino acids. The CDR3 loop reads CASSETADTYYGYTF. The DNA read from the CDR3 is TGTGCCAGCAGCGAAACCGCGGACACCTACTATGGC.

As concerns this clone: The read ends 3 residues before the CDR3 terminus; that terminus is restored from the germline J gene. This chain connects TRBV2 to TRBJ2-1; D possibly corresponds to TRBD2 (6 bases). The CDR3 has 11 amino acids. The V and J ends lost 6 bases and 9 bases respectively, with 9 bases between them. Germline V gene sequence: CDR1 SNHLY, CDR2 FYNNEI. The CDR3 bases that were read are TGTGCCAGCAGCCTTAGCGGTGAG. Translated: CASSLSGE. The whole CDR3 protein is CASSLSGEQFF.

In the case of this clone: The CDR3 goes on 3 residues after the read ends, and that part is filled in from the germline J gene. The genes are TRBV19 and TRBJ2-1, with D possibly being TRBD2 (5 bases). The germline gives CDR1 LNHDA, CDR2 SQIVND (reference sequence). V was shortened by 5 bases and J by 5 bases, with 16 bases between the two germline ends. The CDR3 consists of 15 residues. The CDR3 bases that were read are TGTGCCAGTAGTTTAGTACACCTCGGGGACAATGAG. This gives the protein CASSLVHLGDNE. The whole CDR3 is CASSLVHLGDNEQFF.

With respect to this clone: The read ends 3 residues early relative to the CDR3; the germline J gene fills the gap. V gene TRBV5-6 combines with J gene TRBJ2-7; tentatively, D is TRBD2 (5 bases). Germline CDR1 is SGHDT and CDR2 is YYEEEE. V lost 0 bases and J lost 5, with 12 bases in between. The CDR3 length is 14 residues. CDR3 region: CASSLELVVHEQYF. CDR3 DNA, as far as it was read: TGTGCCAGCAGCTTGGAACTAGTAGTCCACGAG. The full variable domain, with the rest looked up from reference TRBV5-6 and TRBJ2-7, is DAGVTQSPTHLIKTRGQQVTLRCSPKSGHDTVSWYQQALGQGPQFIFQYYEEEERQRGNFPDRFSGHQFPNYSSELNVNALLLGDSALYLCASSLELVVHEQYFGPGTRLTVT.

Of note for this clone: Sequencing ends 3 residues short of the CDR3 end; the germline J gene provides the rest. The chain couples TRBV7-2 to TRBJ2-1; TRBD2 might be the D (6 bases). The CDR3 extends over 15 amino acids. Trimming removed 2 bases at V and 8 bases at J, with 16 bases between. Germline CDR1 is SGHTA and CDR2 is FQGNSA. CDR3 DNA, as far as it was read: TGTGCCAGCAGCTTAATAGCGGCCTACACGGATGAG. Translating gives CASSLIAAYTDE. The whole CDR3 is CASSLIAAYTDEQFF.

A note on this clone: The CDR3 end falls 3 residues outside the read, so it is completed with the germline J gene. This sequence joins TRBV19 and TRBJ1-2; TRBD1 aligns across 8 bases. The J segment lost 4 bases and the V segment lost 6 bases, leaving 7 bases of the junction unmatched. The CDR3 loop spans 14 amino acids. Germline CDR1 and CDR2: LNHDA and SQIVND (reference sequence). The CDR3 protein is CASRPGQAFYGYTF. The CDR3 bases that were read are TGTGCCAGTAGACCGGGACAGGCGTTCTATGGC.

Of note for this clone: Sequencing ends 3 residues short of the CDR3 end; the germline J gene provides the rest. The chain links TRBV19 to TRBJ2-1, with unresolved D. The V gene's germline CDR1 is LNHDA and CDR2 SQIVND (reference sequence). This CDR3 has 15 amino acids. Trimming removed 0 bases at V and 8 bases at J, with 14 bases between. This CDR3 is CASSIDLGSQDEQFF. Incomplete CDR3 DNA: TGTGCCAGTAGTATAGATCTGGGCTCCCAGGATGAG. The full variable domain, in which reference TRBV19 and TRBJ2-1 provide the parts outside the CDR3, is DGGITQSPKYLFRKEGQNVTLSCEQNLNHDAMYWYRQDPGQGLRLIYYSQIVNDFQKGDIAEGYSVSREKKESFPLTVTSAQKNPTAFYLCASSIDLGSQDEQFFGPGTRLTVL.

About this clone: The CDR3 end lies 3 residues beyond the end of the read and is filled in from the germline J gene. The chain is built from TRBV7-7 and TRBJ2-1; D perhaps matches TRBD2 (6 bases). Germline CDR1 reads SSHAT; CDR2 reads FNYEAQ (reference sequence). The CDR3 is made up of 15 amino acids. V dropped 1 base and J dropped 4 bases, with 11 bases sitting between them. Here the CDR3 reads CASSLVVSGYNEQFF. Incomplete CDR3 DNA: TGTGCCAGCAGCTTAGTGGTTAGCGGTTACAATGAG.

Regarding this clone: The read gets to within 3 residues of the CDR3 end, and the germline J gene fills in the rest. V gene TRBV2 combines with J gene TRBJ2-7; D is uncertain. CDR1 and CDR2 from the germline V gene are SNHLY and FYNNEI. This CDR3 spans 15 amino acids. V dropped 1 base and J dropped 0 bases, with 10 bases sitting between them. Partial CDR3 DNA: TGTGCCAGCAGTGAAGGCGTTCCCCTCTCCTACGAG. Translated, it gives CASSEGVPLSYE. The whole CDR3 sequence is CASSEGVPLSYEQYF.

In regard to this clone: The CDR3 goes on 3 residues after the read ends, and that part is filled in from the germline J gene. The chain employs TRBV19 and TRBJ1-1, with a possible D match to TRBD1 (5 bases). Germline V gives CDR1 LNHDA, CDR2 SQIVND (reference sequence). There are 12 residues in the CDR3. Trimming took 6 bases from V and 6 from J, leaving 11 bases between them. Incomplete CDR3 DNA: TGTGCCAGTAGGACCGGAGGGGCTGAA. Its protein product is CASRTGGAE. The full CDR3 is CASRTGGAEAFF.

The sequenced part of the CDR3 DNA is TGTGCCAGCTCACCACCGTCAGGGTGGACTGAG. It is translated as CASSPPSGWTE. The CDR3 reads in full as CASSPPSGWTEQFF. The chain is built from TRBV18 and TRBJ2-1; tentative D call: TRBD1 (5 bases). The read terminates 3 residues before the CDR3 end, so the remaining end is supplied by the germline J gene. The V end was cut by 0 bases, the J end by 9 bases, with 12 bases between. The germline V gene has CDR1 KGHSH and CDR2 LQKENI. The CDR3 covers 14 residues.

A note on this clone: The read falls 3 residues short of the CDR3 end, and the missing part is taken from the germline J gene. The chain is built from TRBV19 and TRBJ2-1; 9 nucleotides agree with TRBD2. With 1 base clipped from V and 6 bases from J, the junction kept 4 bases outside the gene matches. Germline V gene lookup returns CDR1 LNHDA and CDR2 SQIVND (reference sequence). The CDR3 extends over 15 amino acids. The CDR3 protein is CASSIGRGGLNEQFF. CDR3 DNA, as far as it was read: TGTGCCAGTAGTATAGGGCGGGGGGGCCTCAATGAG.

About this clone itself: The read ends 3 residues before the CDR3 terminus; that terminus is restored from the germline J gene. The V gene is TRBV2, the J gene TRBJ1-2, with D possibly TRBD1 on 5 matching bases. This CDR3 contains 14 residues. The germline CDR1 and CDR2 sequences are SNHLY and FYNNEI. The V end lost 8 bases, the J end lost 5 bases, and 18 bases lay between the germline ends. CDR3 DNA, as far as it was read: TGTGCCAGCGGAAGACAGACCTATGGATATGGC. This gives the protein CASGRQTYGYG. The CDR3 as a whole reads CASGRQTYGYGYTF. The complete variable domain, with remaining parts taken from reference TRBV2 and TRBJ1-2, reads EPEVTQTPSHQVTQMGQEVILRCVPISNHLYFYWYRQILGQKVEFLVSFYNNEISEKSEIFDDQFSVERPDGSNFTLKIRSTKLEDSAMYFCASGRQTYGYGYTFGSGTRLTVV.

The CDR3 sequence: CARFEPGGTEAFF. CDR3 bases read: TGTGCCCGATTTGAACCAGGGGGCACTGAA. The chain joins TRBV2 to TRBJ1-1; 7 bases match TRBD1. The read terminates 3 residues ahead of where the CDR3 ends, so the germline J gene completes it. CDR3 size: 13 residues. The V and J ends lost 11 bases and 4 bases, in that order; junction bases with no gene match: 10. The germline V gene encodes CDR1 SNHLY and CDR2 FYNNEI. Together with reference TRBV2 and TRBJ1-1, the CDR3 gives the full variable domain: EPEVTQTPSHQVTQMGQEVILRCVPISNHLYFYWYRQILGQKVEFLVSFYNNEISEKSEIFDDQFSVERPDGSNFTLKIRSTKLEDSAMYFCARFEPGGTEAFFGQGTRLTVV.

Turning to this clone: The read terminates 3 residues ahead of where the CDR3 ends, so the germline J gene completes it. The rearrangement uses TRBV7-9 and TRBJ1-5; weak D call: TRBD1 (6 bases). Germline V CDR1 and CDR2: SEHNR, FQNEAQ (reference sequence). The length of the CDR3 is 14 residues. Trimming stripped 3 bases from V and 0 bases from J, with 6 bases between. The CDR3 bases that were read are TGTGCCAGCAGCTTGGGGGCTAGCAATCAGCCC. Protein sequence: CASSLGASNQP. The entire CDR3 protein is CASSLGASNQPQHF.

About this clone: Read data end 3 residues before the CDR3 end; the end is taken from the germline J gene. The chain couples TRBV13 to TRBJ2-3; D uncertain. CDR3 length equals 15 residues. V lost 1 base to trimming and J lost 0 bases, with 8 bases between them. Germline V gene sequence: CDR1 PRHDT, CDR2 FYEKMQ (reference sequence). The CDR3 is CASSLALRSTDTQYF. CDR3 bases read: TGTGCCAGCAGCTTAGCCCTTCGTAGCACAGATACG.

With respect to this clone: Sequencing ends 3 residues short of the CDR3 end; the germline J gene provides the rest. V gene TRBV19 combines with J gene TRBJ2-2, with a tentative D call TRBD2 (6 bases). The CDR3 totals 15 residues. Germline values: CDR1 LNHDA, CDR2 SQIVND (reference sequence). With 6 bases removed from V and 2 bases from J, the gap between germline ends came to 13 bases. CDR3 loop: CASSPGLSNTGELFF. The CDR3 bases that were read are TGTGCCAGTAGCCCGGGACTTAGTAACACCGGGGAG.

As concerns this clone: The CDR3 end falls 3 residues outside the read, so it is completed with the germline J gene. V usage is TRBV13 and J usage is TRBJ2-3, with a weak D call TRBD2 (6 bases). In germline, CDR1 is PRHDT, CDR2 FYEKMQ (reference sequence). This CDR3 comprises 16 residues. Trimming stripped 5 bases from V and 1 base from J, with 16 bases between. This chain's CDR3 is CASSPRDSPRTDTQYF. CDR3 DNA, as far as it was read: TGTGCCAGCAGCCCACGGGACTCACCGCGCACAGATACG.

The CDR3 is CSAREPGLATEAFF. The CDR3 bases that were read are TGCAGTGCTAGAGAGCCAGGGTTGGCCACTGAA. The chain couples TRBV20-1 to TRBJ1-1; weak D call: TRBD1 (5 bases). The missing CDR3 end, 3 residues past where the read stops, is filled in from the germline J gene. The CDR3 is made up of 14 amino acids. Trimming removed 0 bases from V and 4 bases from J, with 12 bases in between. The V gene's germline CDR1 is DFQATT and CDR2 SNEGSKA (reference sequence).